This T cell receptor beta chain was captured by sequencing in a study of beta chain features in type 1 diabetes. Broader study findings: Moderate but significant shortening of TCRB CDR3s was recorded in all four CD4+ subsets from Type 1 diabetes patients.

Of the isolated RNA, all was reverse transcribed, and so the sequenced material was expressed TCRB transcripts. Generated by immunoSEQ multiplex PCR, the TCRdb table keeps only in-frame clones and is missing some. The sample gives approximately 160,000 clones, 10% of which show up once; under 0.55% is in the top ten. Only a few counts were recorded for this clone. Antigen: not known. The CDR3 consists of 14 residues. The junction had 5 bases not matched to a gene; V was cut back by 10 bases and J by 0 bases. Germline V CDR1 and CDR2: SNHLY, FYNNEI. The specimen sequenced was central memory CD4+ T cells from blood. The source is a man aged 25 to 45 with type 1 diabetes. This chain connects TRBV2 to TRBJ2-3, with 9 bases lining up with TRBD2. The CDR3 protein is CATSGLASTDTQYF. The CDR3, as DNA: TGTGCCACTTCCGGACTAGCGAGCACAGATACGCAGTATTTT.